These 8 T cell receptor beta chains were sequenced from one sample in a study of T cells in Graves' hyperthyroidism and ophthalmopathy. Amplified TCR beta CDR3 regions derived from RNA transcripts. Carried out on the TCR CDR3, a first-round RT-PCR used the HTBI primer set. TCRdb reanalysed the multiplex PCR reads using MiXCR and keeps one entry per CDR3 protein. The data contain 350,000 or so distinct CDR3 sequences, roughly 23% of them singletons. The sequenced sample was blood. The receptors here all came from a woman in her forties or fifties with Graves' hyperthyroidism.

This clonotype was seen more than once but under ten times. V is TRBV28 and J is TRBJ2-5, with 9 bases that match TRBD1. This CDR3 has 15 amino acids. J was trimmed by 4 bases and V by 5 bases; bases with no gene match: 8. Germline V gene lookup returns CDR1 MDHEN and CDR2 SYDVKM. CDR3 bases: TGTGCCAGCAGTCCGCCAAGGGACAGGGTAGAGACCCAGTACTTC. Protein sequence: CASSPPRDRVETQYF.

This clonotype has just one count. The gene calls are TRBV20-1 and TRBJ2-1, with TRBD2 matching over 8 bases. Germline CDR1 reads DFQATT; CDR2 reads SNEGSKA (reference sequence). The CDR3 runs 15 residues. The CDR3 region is CSRGGRDSSYNEQFF. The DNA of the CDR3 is TGCAGCCGGGGGGGCCGGGATAGCTCCTACAATGAGCAGTTCTTC.

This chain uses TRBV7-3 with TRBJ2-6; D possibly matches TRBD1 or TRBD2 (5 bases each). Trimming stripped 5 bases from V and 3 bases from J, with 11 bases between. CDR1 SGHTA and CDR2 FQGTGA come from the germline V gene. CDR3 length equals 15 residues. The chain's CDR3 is CASSPVRGGANVLTF. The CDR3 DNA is TGTGCCAGCAGCCCAGTGAGGGGTGGGGCCAACGTCCTGACTTTC.

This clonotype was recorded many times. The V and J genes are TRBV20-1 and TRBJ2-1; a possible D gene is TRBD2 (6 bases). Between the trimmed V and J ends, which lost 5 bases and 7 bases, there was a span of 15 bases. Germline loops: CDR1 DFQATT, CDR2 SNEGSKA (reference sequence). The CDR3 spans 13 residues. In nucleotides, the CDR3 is TGCAGTGCTGAGGGAGCAGGGACTAATGAGCAGTTCTTC. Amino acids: CSAEGAGTNEQFF.

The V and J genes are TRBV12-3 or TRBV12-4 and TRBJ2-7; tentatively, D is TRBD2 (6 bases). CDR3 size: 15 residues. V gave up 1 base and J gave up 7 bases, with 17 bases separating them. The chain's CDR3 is CASSLGGAPGGEQYF. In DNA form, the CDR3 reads TGTGCCAGCAGTTTAGGAGGGGCCCCCGGGGGAGAGCAGTACTTC.

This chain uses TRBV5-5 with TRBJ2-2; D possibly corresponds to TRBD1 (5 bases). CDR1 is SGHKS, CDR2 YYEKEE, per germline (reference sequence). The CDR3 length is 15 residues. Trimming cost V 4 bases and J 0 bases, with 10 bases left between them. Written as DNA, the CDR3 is TGTGCCAGCAGCGTGACAGACGCGAACACCGGGGAGCTGTTTTTT. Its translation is CASSVTDANTGELFF.

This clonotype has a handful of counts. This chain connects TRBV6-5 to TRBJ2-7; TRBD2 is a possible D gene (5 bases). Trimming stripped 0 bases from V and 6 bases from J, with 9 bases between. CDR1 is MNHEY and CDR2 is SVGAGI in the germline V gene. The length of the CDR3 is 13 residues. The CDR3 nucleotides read TGTGCCAGCAGTTACTCGGGAGCGGTCGAGCAGTACTTC. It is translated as CASSYSGAVEQYF.

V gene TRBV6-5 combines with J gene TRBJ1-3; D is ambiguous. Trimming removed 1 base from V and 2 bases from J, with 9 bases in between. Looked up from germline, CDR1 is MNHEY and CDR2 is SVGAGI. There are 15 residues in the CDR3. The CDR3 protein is CASSYYGGAGNTIYF. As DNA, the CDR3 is TGTGCCAGCAGTTACTATGGCGGGGCTGGAAACACCATATATTTT.